One and the same sample provided the 2 T cell receptor beta chains below, sequenced in a study of early T cells in non-severe SARS-CoV-2 infection. TCRdb itself ran the 5' RACE reads through MiXCR, one entry per CDR3 protein. The sample contains about 87,000 distinct CDR3 sequences, 12% to 15% of which appear only once. Sequenced input: whole blood. These receptors were collected from an adult who was a healthcare worker with PCR-confirmed SARS-CoV-2 infection or an uninfected control (not recorded which).

This rearrangement joins TRBV28 to TRBJ2-2; either TRBD1 or TRBD2 may supply D (6 bases each). CDR1 is MDHEN and CDR2 is SYDVKM in the germline V gene. Trimming removed 6 bases at V and 6 bases at J, with 14 bases between. The CDR3 has 14 residues. The chain's CDR3 is CASRDTGAAGELFF. Written as DNA, the CDR3 is TGTGCCAGCAGGGACACGGGGGCTGCCGGGGAGCTGTTTTTT.

This clonotype was observed a few times. The chain employs TRBV29-1 and TRBJ1-2; 10 positions match TRBD1. This CDR3 is built from 13 residues. V shed 6 bases, J shed 6 bases, and the junction held 7 bases outside the gene matches. The germline V gene encodes CDR1 SQVTM and CDR2 ANQGSEA. CDR3 bases: TGCAGCGTCGGGGACAGGGGATTCAATGGCTACACCTTC. Protein product: CSVGDRGFNGYTF.